What follows are 6 T cell receptor beta chains derived from one specimen sequenced in a study of blood T cell repertoires in COVID-19. Only in-frame clones appear in the TCRdb table, and some are missing; sequencing was by immunoSEQ multiplex PCR. Of around 300,000 clones listed, roughly 88% were seen once; the top ten hold 5%. Sequencing used PBMCs or T cells enriched from blood (not recorded which). All receptors come from a man younger than 40 who had recovered from COVID-19.

This chain uses TRBV6-5 with TRBJ1-1; the D gene is possibly TRBD1 (6 bases). Trimming took off 7 bases at V and 1 base at J, with 10 bases between the two ends. There are 13 residues in the CDR3. Germline-derived CDR1 and CDR2 are MNHEY and SVGAGI. In DNA, the CDR3 is TGTGCCAGCAACACAGGGCGGAACACTGAAGCTTTCTTT. Protein: CASNTGRNTEAFF.

CDR3 coding DNA: TGTGCCAGCAGCCTGACCAGCGCCTACTCTCTCTATGGCTACACCTTC. It encodes CASSLTSAYSLYGYTF. This chain joins TRBV5-6 and TRBJ1-2; D is unresolved. The germline gives CDR1 SGHDT, CDR2 YYEEEE. V was trimmed by 4 bases and J by 4 bases, leaving 20 bases between them. The CDR3 covers 16 residues.

The chain is built from TRBV5-1 and TRBJ2-7; 7 bases agree with TRBD2. Germline-derived CDR1 and CDR2 are SGHRS and YFSETQ. The CDR3 covers 12 residues. With V trimmed by 4 bases and J by 6 bases, 4 bases remained unmatched. CDR3 sequence (DNA): TGCGCCAGCAGCCGAGCGGGACGCGAGCAGTACTTC. Encoded protein: CASSRAGREQYF.

The V call is TRBV5-1, the J call TRBJ2-1; 9 positions match TRBD1. The CDR3 is 16 residues long. V lost 1 base, J lost 2 bases, and 4 bases stayed unmatched. Germline-derived CDR1 and CDR2 are SGHRS and YFSETQ. The CDR3 reads CASSLSTGGTYNEQFF. CDR3 nucleotide sequence: TGCGCCAGCAGCTTGTCAACAGGGGGCACCTACAATGAGCAGTTCTTC.

V usage is TRBV10-2 and J usage is TRBJ1-5, with TRBD1 identical over 8 bases. Trimming took 8 bases from V and 2 from J; bases not matched to a gene: 8. The germline V gene has CDR1 WSHSY and CDR2 SAAADI. The CDR3 runs to 15 residues. Written as DNA, the CDR3 is TGCGCCAGCCGAGGACAGGGAATAGGCAATCAGCCCCAGCATTTT. Protein: CASRGQGIGNQPQHF.

J is TRBJ2-1 and V is TRBV19; TRBD2 might be the D (6 bases). The germline gives CDR1 LNHDA, CDR2 SQIVND (reference sequence). V dropped 4 bases and J dropped 3 bases, with 10 bases sitting between them. This CDR3 contains 14 residues. This CDR3 reads CASSKVADYNEQFF. The CDR3 DNA follows: TGTGCCAGTAGTAAGGTAGCGGACTACAATGAGCAGTTCTTC.